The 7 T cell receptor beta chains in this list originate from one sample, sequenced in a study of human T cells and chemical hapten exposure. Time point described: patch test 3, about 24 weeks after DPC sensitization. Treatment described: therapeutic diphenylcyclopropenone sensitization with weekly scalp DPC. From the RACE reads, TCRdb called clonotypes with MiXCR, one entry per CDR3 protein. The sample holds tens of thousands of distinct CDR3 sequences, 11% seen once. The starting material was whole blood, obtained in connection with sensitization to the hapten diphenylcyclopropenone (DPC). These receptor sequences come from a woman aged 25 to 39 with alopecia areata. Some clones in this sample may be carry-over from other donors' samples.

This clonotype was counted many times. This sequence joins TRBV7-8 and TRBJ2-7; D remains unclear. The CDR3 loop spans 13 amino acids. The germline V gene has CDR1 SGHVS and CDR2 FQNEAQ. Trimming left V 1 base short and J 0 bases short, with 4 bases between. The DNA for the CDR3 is TGTGCCAGCAGCTTAGGACGCTCCTACGAGCAGTACGTC. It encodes CASSLGRSYEQYV.

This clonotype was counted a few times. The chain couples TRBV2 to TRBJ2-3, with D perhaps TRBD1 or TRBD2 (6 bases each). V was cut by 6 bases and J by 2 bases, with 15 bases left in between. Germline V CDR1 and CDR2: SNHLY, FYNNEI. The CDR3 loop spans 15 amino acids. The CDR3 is CASRDEGGYTDTQYF. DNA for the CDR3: TGTGCCAGCAGGGACGAGGGGGGCTACACAGATACGCAGTATTTT. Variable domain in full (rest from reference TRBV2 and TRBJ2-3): EPEVTQTPSHQVTQMGQEVILRCVPISNHLYFYWYRQILGQKVEFLVSFYNNEISEKSEIFDDQFSVERPDGSNFTLKIRSTKLEDSAMYFCASRDEGGYTDTQYFGPGTRLTVL.

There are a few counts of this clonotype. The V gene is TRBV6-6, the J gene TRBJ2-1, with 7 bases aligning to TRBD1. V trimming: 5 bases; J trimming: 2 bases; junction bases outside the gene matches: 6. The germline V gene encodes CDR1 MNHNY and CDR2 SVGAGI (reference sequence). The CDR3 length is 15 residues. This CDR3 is CASSATGQPYNEQFF. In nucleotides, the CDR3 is TGTGCCAGCAGTGCGACAGGGCAGCCCTACAATGAGCAGTTCTTC.

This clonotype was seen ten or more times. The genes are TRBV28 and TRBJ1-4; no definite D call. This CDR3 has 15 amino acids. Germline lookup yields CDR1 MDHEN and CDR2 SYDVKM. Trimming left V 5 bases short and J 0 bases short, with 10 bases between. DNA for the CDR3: TGTGCCAGCAGTCTCCTCGGAGCAACTAATGAAAAACTGTTTTTT. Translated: CASSLLGATNEKLFF.

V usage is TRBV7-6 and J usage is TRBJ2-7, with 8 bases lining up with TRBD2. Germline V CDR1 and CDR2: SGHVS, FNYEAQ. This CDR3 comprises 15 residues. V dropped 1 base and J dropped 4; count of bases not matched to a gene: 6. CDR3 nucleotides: TGTGCCAGCAGCTTAGGTAGCGGGGAGGCTTACGAGCAGTACTTC. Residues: CASSLGSGEAYEQYF.

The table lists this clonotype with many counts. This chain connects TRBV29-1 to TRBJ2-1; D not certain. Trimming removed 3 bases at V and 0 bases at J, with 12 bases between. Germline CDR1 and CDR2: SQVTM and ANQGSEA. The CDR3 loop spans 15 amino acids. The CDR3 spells CSVDQETSSYNEQFF. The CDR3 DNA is TGCAGCGTTGACCAGGAGACGAGCTCCTACAATGAGCAGTTCTTC.

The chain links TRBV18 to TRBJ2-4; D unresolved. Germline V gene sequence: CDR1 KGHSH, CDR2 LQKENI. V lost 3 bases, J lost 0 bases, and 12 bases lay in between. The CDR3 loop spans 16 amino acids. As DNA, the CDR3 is TGTGCCAGCTCACCGGAACGGACCTTAGCCAAAAACATTCAGTACTTC. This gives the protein CASSPERTLAKNIQYF.